These 15 T cell receptor beta chains came from one sample sequenced in a study of early T cells in non-severe SARS-CoV-2 infection. In TCRdb, the 5' RACE reads were re-called with MiXCR into one record per CDR3 protein. Of about 49,000 distinct CDR3 sequences in the sample, approximately 10% were seen once. The specimen sequenced was whole blood. All receptors come from an adult who was a healthcare worker with PCR-confirmed SARS-CoV-2 infection or an uninfected control (not recorded which).

This clonotype was seen ten or more times. The chain couples TRBV30 to TRBJ1-1, with D tentatively TRBD1 (5 bases). The CDR3 runs to 18 residues. Trimming took off 0 bases at V and 7 bases at J, with 27 bases between the two ends. Germline CDR1 is GTSNPN and CDR2 is SVGIG (reference sequence). The CDR3 region is CAWSVRPTVTLKRGEAFF. The CDR3 DNA reads as TGTGCCTGGAGTGTAAGGCCGACAGTCACTTTGAAACGGGGTGAAGCTTTCTTT.

The gene calls are TRBV4-3 and TRBJ2-5; D gene uncertain. The CDR3 runs 14 residues. Germline V gives CDR1 LGHNA, CDR2 YSLEER. The V gene lost 4 bases and the J gene lost 2 bases, with 11 bases spanning the gap. CDR3 sequence (DNA): TGCGCCAGCAGCCCTCGCTCAGCACAAGAGACCCAGTACTTC. The encoded protein is CASSPRSAQETQYF.

At least ten counts were recorded for this clonotype. This chain links TRBV27 with TRBJ2-6; D is unclear. V was clipped by 4 bases and J by 1 base, with 5 bases between them. Germline V CDR1 and CDR2: MNHEY, SMNVEV (reference sequence). CDR3 length: 14 residues. The CDR3 nucleotides are TGTGCCAGCAGTTGGGGATCTGGGGCCAACGTCCTGACTTTC. Translation: CASSWGSGANVLTF.

The chain recombines TRBV29-1 with TRBJ2-3, with 9 bases aligning to TRBD2. CDR1 and CDR2 from the germline V gene are SQVTM and ANQGSEA. Unmatched junction bases numbered 14, after V lost 6 bases and J lost 4 bases. This CDR3 has 16 residues. CDR3 in DNA: TGCAGCGTGCTCGGGGGGCTAGCGGGATTGTCAGATACGCAGTATTTT. Amino acids: CSVLGGLAGLSDTQYF.

This clonotype appeared many times. The rearrangement uses TRBV28 and TRBJ2-7, with D perhaps matching TRBD1 or TRBD2 (6 bases each). V lost 6 bases to trimming and J lost 2 bases, with 17 bases between them. Germline assignment: CDR1 MDHEN and CDR2 SYDVKM. The CDR3 extends over 15 amino acids. The CDR3 nucleotides read TGTGCCAGCAGCGAGGGGGGACACTGGACCTACGAGCAGTACTTC. This sequence encodes CASSEGGHWTYEQYF.

The chain uses TRBV13 and TRBJ2-3, with 7 bases matching TRBD1. CDR3 length equals 16 residues. Per the germline V gene, CDR1 is PRHDT and CDR2 is FYEKMQ (reference sequence). The V gene end was trimmed by 5 bases and the J gene end by 0 bases; junction bases not matched to a gene: 8. DNA for the CDR3: TGTGCCAGCAGCGAAGGGACAGCCTCTAGCACAGATACGCAGTATTTT. Amino acid sequence: CASSEGTASSTDTQYF. Based on the CDR3 plus reference TRBV13 and TRBJ2-3, the full variable domain is AAGVIQSPRHLIKEKRETATLKCYPIPRHDTVYWYQQGPGQDPQFLISFYEKMQSDKGSIPDRFSAQQFSDYHSELNMSSLELGDSALYFCASSEGTASSTDTQYFGPGTRLTVL.

Many counts were recorded for this clonotype. The genes are TRBV6-1 and TRBJ1-1; D ambiguous. This CDR3 contains 13 residues. Trimming left V 4 bases short and J 4 bases short, with 10 bases between. Germline CDR1 is MNHNS and CDR2 is SASEGT. In DNA, the CDR3 is TGTGCCAGCAGTGTTAAGGGAGGCACTGAAGCTTTCTTT. Translated, it gives CASSVKGGTEAFF.

This clonotype was counted a few times. The J gene is TRBJ2-3, the V gene TRBV7-2; 7 bases fit TRBD1. CDR3 length: 13 amino acids. Trimming cost V 3 bases and J 6 bases; bases outside gene matches: 3. The germline V gene encodes CDR1 SGHTA and CDR2 FQGNSA. The CDR3: CASSFAQGDTQYF. The CDR3 DNA reads TGTGCCAGCAGCTTCGCACAGGGGGATACGCAGTATTTT.

This clonotype was recorded a few times. The chain couples TRBV11-2 to TRBJ1-6, with a possible D match to TRBD1 (6 bases). Between the trimmed V and J ends, which lost 4 bases and 9 bases, there was a span of 19 bases. Germline V gene data show CDR1 as SGHAT and CDR2 as FQNNGV. CDR3 length: 16 amino acids. DNA for the CDR3: TGTGCCAGCAGCTCATACGTCCAGGGGCTGGGTTCACCCCTCCACTTT. The encoded protein is CASSSYVQGLGSPLHF.

This clonotype was observed at least ten times. This chain joins TRBV29-1 and TRBJ1-2, with D unclear. The germline V gene encodes CDR1 SQVTM and CDR2 ANQGSEA. V shed 0 bases and J shed 3 bases, with 11 bases lying between them. The CDR3 sequence is 14 residues long. This CDR3 reads CSVEEGGRDYGYTF. CDR3 nucleotide sequence: TGCAGCGTTGAAGAAGGTGGGAGAGACTATGGCTACACCTTC.

This clonotype was counted between two and nine times. The rearrangement uses TRBV5-1 and TRBJ2-7; D is possibly TRBD1 (6 bases). The CDR3 extends over 15 amino acids. The V and J ends lost 2 bases and 3 bases respectively, with 15 bases between them. In germline, CDR1 is SGHRS, CDR2 YFSETQ. The CDR3 DNA follows: TGCGCCAGCAGCTTTATTGGGGGCACGCTCTACGAGCAGTACTTC. As protein: CASSFIGGTLYEQYF. Full variable domain (rest looked up from reference TRBV5-1 and TRBJ2-7): KAGVTQTPRYLIKTRGQQVTLSCSPISGHRSVSWYQQTPGQGLQFLFEYFSETQRNKGNFPGRFSGRQFSNSRSEMNVSTLELGDSALYLCASSFIGGTLYEQYFGPGTRLTVT.

This clonotype has just a few counts. The rearrangement links TRBV18 to TRBJ2-1; 12 bases fit TRBD2. Per the germline V gene, CDR1 is KGHSH and CDR2 is LQKENI. Trimming took 3 bases from V and 9 from J; bases not matched to a gene: 3. This CDR3 contains 14 residues. CDR3: CASSPLAGGGEQFF. The CDR3, as DNA: TGTGCCAGCTCACCCCTAGCGGGAGGGGGTGAGCAGTTCTTC.

This clonotype was observed a handful of times. The chain couples TRBV6-5 to TRBJ2-7; possible D gene TRBD2, 5 bases. The germline CDR1 and CDR2 sequences are MNHEY and SVGAGI. The CDR3 loop spans 17 amino acids. Trimming pared 1 base from V and 7 bases from J, leaving 23 bases between. CDR3 in amino acids: CASSYWRLGSPSREQYF. As DNA, the CDR3 is TGTGCCAGCAGTTACTGGAGGTTAGGTTCCCCATCGAGGGAGCAGTACTTC.

The chain carries TRBV14 and TRBJ2-7; the D call may be TRBD1 or TRBD2 (6 bases each). Germline assignment: CDR1 SGHDN and CDR2 FVKESK. Trimming cost V 5 bases and J 1 base, with 18 bases left between them. This CDR3 spans 16 amino acids. The CDR3 region is CASSRGRGPLSYEQYF. The DNA of the CDR3 is TGTGCCAGCAGCAGGGGTCGGGGGCCCTTATCCTACGAGCAGTACTTC. Complete variable domain (other parts from reference TRBV14 and TRBJ2-7): EAGVTQFPSHSVIEKGQTVTLRCDPISGHDNLYWYRRVMGKEIKFLLHFVKESKQDESGMPNNRFLAERTGGTYSTLKVQPAELEDSGVYFCASSRGRGPLSYEQYFGPGTRLTVT.

This clonotype showed up many times. J is TRBJ2-7 and V is TRBV28, with D unclear. CDR1 MDHEN and CDR2 SYDVKM come from the germline V gene. The CDR3 runs 13 residues. With 5 bases removed from V and 1 base from J, the gap between germline ends came to 9 bases. CDR3 residues: CASSLGPSYEQYF. The DNA for the CDR3 is TGTGCCAGCAGTCTTGGCCCTTCCTACGAGCAGTACTTC. The variable domain in full, completed from reference TRBV28 and TRBJ2-7, reads DVKVTQSSRYLVKRTGEKVFLECVQDMDHENMFWYRQDPGLGLRLIYFSYDVKMKEKGDIPEGYSVSREKKERFSLILESASTNQTSMYLCASSLGPSYEQYFGPGTRLTVT.